These 24 T cell receptor beta chains were sequenced from one sample in a study of tissue T cells after allogeneic stem cell transplantation. Time point meaning: mouse harvest day 14 after allogeneic transplant. Tail vein injection delivered 10^7 T-cell-depleted bone marrow cells and 10^6 splenic CD5+ T cells. Assay used: immunoSEQ multiplex PCR; TCRdb lists only in-frame clones, some missing. The sample lists about 360 clones; around half were seen once. Sequenced: blood. The receptors were sampled from a female BALB/c mouse given C57BL/6 T cells with graft-versus-host disease after an allogeneic hematopoietic cell transplant.

Of note for this clone: These gene names are mouse names. From the germline J gene comes the end of the CDR3, since the read stops 1 residue before it. V is TRBV3 and J is TRBJ2-7, with 9 bases lining up with TRBD2. The ends lost 0 bases at V and 7 bases at J; junction bases unmatched: 4. Per the germline V gene, CDR1 is SNHLY and CDR2 is FYNGKV (reference sequence). This CDR3 has 14 amino acids. CDR3 DNA, as far as it was read: TGTGCCAGCAGCTTAGCTGGGGGGGCGCGAGAACAGTAC. This gives the protein CASSLAGGAREQY. The CDR3 in full is CASSLAGGAREQYF.

Concerning this clone: Gene labels here are mouse ones. The read falls 1 residue short of the CDR3 end, and the missing part is taken from the germline J gene. This chain joins TRBV26 and TRBJ2-2; 8 bases fit TRBD1. CDR1 KGHPV and CDR2 FQNQEV come from the germline V gene (reference sequence). V was pared by 0 bases and J by 2 bases, with 2 bases of the junction left unmatched. The CDR3 contains 16 residues. The chain's CDR3 is CASSLSRTGNTGQLYF. The covered CDR3 bases are TGTGCCAGCAGTCTGTCCCGGACAGGGAACACCGGGCAGCTCTAC.

A word on this clone: Gene names denote mouse genes. Read coverage stops 1 residue before the CDR3 terminus; the germline J gene supplies the remainder. The chain is built from TRBV26 and TRBJ2-1; possible D gene TRBD1, 5 bases. The germline V gene encodes CDR1 KGHPV and CDR2 FQNQEV (reference sequence). Trimming took 5 bases from V and 0 from J, leaving 8 bases between them. The length of the CDR3 is 14 residues. The sequenced part of the CDR3 DNA is TGTGCCAGCAGTACCAGGGTTAACTATGCTGAGCAGTTC. Protein sequence: CASSTRVNYAEQF. The CDR3 in full is CASSTRVNYAEQFF. Complete variable domain (other parts from reference TRBV26 and TRBJ2-1): NSKVIQTPRYLVKGQGQKAKMRCIPEKGHPVVFWYQQNKNNEFKFLINFQNQEVLQQIDMTEKRFSAECPSNSPCSLEIQSSEAGDSALYLCASSTRVNYAEQFFGPGTRLTVL.

Note on this clone: Mouse gene names and germline throughout. The sequenced CDR3 bases are TGTGCCAGCAGTCGGGGGACAGAAAACACAGAAGTCTTC. Protein sequence: CASSRGTENTEVF. The full CDR3 is CASSRGTENTEVFF. This rearrangement joins TRBV26 to TRBJ1-1, with 7 bases matching TRBD1. The CDR3 end is not reached by the read, which stops 1 residue before it; the germline J gene fills it in. This CDR3 contains 14 residues. V shed 4 bases and J 1 base; nucleotides not matched to a gene: 3. Germline CDR1 is KGHPV and CDR2 is FQNQEV (reference sequence).

This clone was observed a handful of times. Gene names are the mouse ones. The observed sequence ends 1 residue before the CDR3 terminus, with the missing tail filled in from the germline J gene. This chain uses TRBV3 with TRBJ1-4; 8 bases fit TRBD1. This CDR3 has 15 amino acids. Germline values: CDR1 SNHLY, CDR2 FYNGKV (reference sequence). With V trimmed by 6 bases and J by 0 bases, 3 bases remained unmatched. The CDR3 loop reads CASSRQGFSNERLFF. CDR3 bases read: TGTGCCAGCAGTCGACAGGGGTTTTCCAACGAAAGATTATTT.

This clone was recorded a few times. The gene names here belong to mouse. The read is 1 residue too short to cover the CDR3 end, so that end is filled in from the germline J gene. The V gene is TRBV13-3, the J gene TRBJ1-3, with 8 bases aligning to TRBD1. From germline, CDR1 is NNHDY and CDR2 SYVADS. V gave up 5 bases and J gave up 2 bases; unmatched junction bases: 3. The CDR3 sequence is 14 residues long. This CDR3 is CASRETGAGNTLYF. CDR3 DNA, as far as it was read: TGTGCCAGCAGAGAGACAGGGGCTGGAAATACGCTCTAT.

A word on this clone: The gene symbols are mouse symbols. The CDR3 spells CGARQGTNERLFF. The sequenced part of the CDR3 DNA is TGTGGTGCTAGACAGGGGACCAACGAAAGATTATTT. V usage is TRBV20 and J usage is TRBJ1-4; 7 bases line up with TRBD1. The read halts 1 residue ahead of the CDR3 end, with the missing end drawn from the germline J gene. This CDR3 has 13 residues. The V gene's germline CDR1 is GFQATS and CDR2 STVNSAI. Unmatched junction bases numbered 1, after V lost 3 bases and J lost 3 bases.

Details on this clone: Mouse names are used for the genes. The read falls 1 residue short of the CDR3 end, and the missing part is taken from the germline J gene. The chain joins TRBV19 to TRBJ2-3; D is undetermined. The V end was cut by 0 bases, the J end by 1 base, with 6 bases between. Germline V gene data show CDR1 as FNHDT and CDR2 as SITEND (reference sequence). This CDR3 region has 14 residues. CDR3 DNA, as far as it was read: TGTGCCAGCAGTATAGGTAGGGGTGCAGAAACGCTGTAT. Its translation is CASSIGRGAETLY. The whole CDR3 sequence is CASSIGRGAETLYF. Drawing the rest from reference TRBV19 and TRBJ2-3, the complete variable domain is GGIITQTPKFLIGQEGQKLTLKCQQNFNHDTMYWYRQDSGKGLRLIYYSITENDLQKGDLSEGYDASREKKSSFSLTVTSAQKNEMAVFLCASSIGRGAETLYFGSGTRLTVL.

A word on this clone: Gene names and germline refer to mouse. The read comes to an end 1 residue before the CDR3 does, leaving the germline J gene to fill in the end. The chain links TRBV3 to TRBJ1-3; D is undetermined. Between the trimmed V and J ends, which lost 1 base and 0 bases, there was a span of 4 bases. Germline CDR1 and CDR2: SNHLY and FYNGKV (reference sequence). The CDR3 sequence is 14 residues long. CDR3 DNA, as far as it was read: TGTGCCAGCAGCTTAGAATATTCTGGAAATACGCTCTAT. Translation gives CASSLEYSGNTLY. The entire CDR3 sequence reads CASSLEYSGNTLYF.

Comment on this clone: Germline and genes: mouse. The read finishes 1 residue shy of the CDR3 end, and the germline J gene is used to complete it. V usage is TRBV5 and J usage is TRBJ2-5, with 8 positions matching TRBD1. Germline V lookup: CDR1 LGHNA, CDR2 YNLKQL (reference sequence). CDR3 length equals 16 residues. Germline trimming cut 0 bases from V and 0 bases from J; bases unmatched to any gene: 2. This CDR3 is CASSQEDRVNQDTQYF. The covered CDR3 bases are TGTGCCAGCAGCCAAGAGGACAGGGTTAACCAAGACACCCAGTAC.

On this clone itself: The gene names here belong to mouse. The DNA ends 1 residue before the CDR3 does, and the rest of the CDR3 is filled in from the germline J gene. The chain is built from TRBV16 and TRBJ1-2; D gene ambiguous. Trimming shortened V by 0 bases and J by 1 base, and 9 bases separated the two germline ends. The germline V gene has CDR1 SGHSA and CDR2 FRNQAP. The CDR3 is 15 amino acids. The CDR3 sequence is CASSLDRGINSDYTF. The CDR3 bases that were read are TGTGCAAGCAGCTTAGATCGAGGCATAAACTCCGACTACACC.

This clone was seen a few times. These gene names are mouse names. Read sequence stops 1 residue before the CDR3 end, and the germline J gene provides the missing end. This chain joins TRBV3 and TRBJ1-3; 9 positions agree with TRBD1. Losses at the gene ends were 4 bases for V and 0 bases for J; bases not matched to a gene: 4. Per germline, CDR1 SNHLY and CDR2 FYNGKV (reference sequence). There are 16 residues in the CDR3. Incomplete CDR3 DNA: TGTGCCAGCAGCTCTAGACAGGGGGTTTCTGGAAATACGCTCTAT. Its translation: CASSSRQGVSGNTLY. The whole CDR3 is CASSSRQGVSGNTLYF.

Note on this clone: Germline and genes here are mouse. The CDR3 is cut off 1 residue early in the read; its end comes from the germline J gene. The chain is built from TRBV14 and TRBJ2-5, with unresolved D. The V end lost 5 bases, the J end lost 1 base, and 8 bases lay between the germline ends. The germline CDR1 and CDR2 sequences are SGHDT and FRDEAV. The CDR3 totals 13 residues. The CDR3 region is CASSGRDQDTQYF. The part of the CDR3 DNA that was read is TGTGCCAGCAGCGGGAGAGACCAAGACACCCAGTAC.

Concerning this clone: The genes are named according to mouse. The CDR3 is cut off 1 residue early in the read; its end comes from the germline J gene. V is TRBV15 and J is TRBJ1-4; D possibly corresponds to TRBD1 (5 bases). The CDR3 runs 12 residues. Germline V CDR1 and CDR2: SGHND, FRSKSL. Trimming stripped 5 bases from V and 6 bases from J, with 7 bases between. CDR3 bases read: TGTGCCAGCAGTCAGGGCCACGAAAGATTATTT. Translation: CASSQGHERLF. Given in full, the CDR3 is CASSQGHERLFF.

On this clone: Gene names and germline refer to mouse. The CDR3 end is not reached by the read, which stops 1 residue before it; the germline J gene fills it in. The genes are TRBV12-1 and TRBJ2-3, with D hard to call. Trimming stripped 0 bases from V and 3 bases from J, with 6 bases between. Germline V CDR1 and CDR2: SGHSN, HYEKVE. This CDR3 is 13 amino acids long. Here the CDR3 reads CASSLDRAETLYF. The covered CDR3 bases are TGTGCCAGCTCTCTCGATAGGGCAGAAACGCTGTAT.

Concerning this clone itself: The listed genes are named as in mouse. The CDR3 end is not reached by the read, which stops 1 residue before it; the germline J gene fills it in. The chain has TRBV29 and TRBJ1-5, with TRBD1 matching 9 bases. The CDR3 totals 14 residues. Losses at the gene ends were 5 bases for V and 3 bases for J; bases not matched to a gene: 2. Germline V gene sequence: CDR1 MSHET, CDR2 SYDVDS. The CDR3 region is CASSTGGGNQAPLF. The sequenced CDR3 bases are TGTGCTAGCAGTACAGGGGGCGGCAACCAGGCTCCGCTT.

This clone was picked up a small number of times. The genes are named according to mouse. From the germline J gene comes the end of the CDR3, since the read stops 1 residue before it. The rearrangement links TRBV26 to TRBJ1-2; D ambiguous. This CDR3 has 13 residues. V was pared by 7 bases and J by 0 bases, with 9 bases between. The germline gives CDR1 KGHPV, CDR2 FQNQEV (reference sequence). CDR3 sequence: CASILHTNSDYTF. The part of the CDR3 DNA that was read is TGTGCCAGCATCCTACACACAAACTCCGACTACACC.

Worth noting for this clone: Gene names denote mouse genes. The read terminates 1 residue before the CDR3 end, so the remaining end is supplied by the germline J gene. V and J are TRBV4 and TRBJ2-7; 10 bases map to TRBD2. The CDR3 sequence is 12 residues long. The V segment lost 7 bases and the J segment 4 bases; nucleotides outside the gene matches: 1. The germline V gene encodes CDR1 LGHDT and CDR2 YNNKQL (reference sequence). This CDR3 reads CASKDWGYEQYF. CDR3 DNA (partial): TGTGCCAGCAAGGACTGGGGGTATGAACAGTAC.

In the case of this clone: All gene names here are mouse names. From the germline J gene comes the end of the CDR3, since the read stops 1 residue before it. The rearrangement joins TRBV29 to TRBJ2-1; D perhaps matches TRBD2 (6 bases). V was cut by 4 bases and J by 6 bases, with 7 bases left in between. The germline V gene encodes CDR1 MSHET and CDR2 SYDVDS. The CDR3 is made up of 12 amino acids. The CDR3 protein is CASSSGAAEQFF. Partial CDR3 DNA: TGTGCTAGCAGTTCTGGGGCTGCTGAGCAGTTC.

A remark on this clone: Gene and germline names: mouse. The CDR3 extends 1 residue past the end of the read, so its final part is completed from the germline J gene. This rearrangement joins TRBV19 to TRBJ2-4, with 12 bases aligning to TRBD1. The CDR3 consists of 16 residues. V lost 2 bases and J lost 3; bases outside the gene matches: 4. Per the germline V gene, CDR1 is FNHDT and CDR2 is SITEND (reference sequence). The sequenced part of the CDR3 DNA is TGTGCCAGCAGTATTGGGACAGGGGGCTTGCAAAACACCTTGTAC. Residues: CASSIGTGGLQNTLY. The entire CDR3 protein reads CASSIGTGGLQNTLYF. The full variable domain, rest sourced from reference TRBV19 and TRBJ2-4, is GGIITQTPKFLIGQEGQKLTLKCQQNFNHDTMYWYRQDSGKGLRLIYYSITENDLQKGDLSEGYDASREKKSSFSLTVTSAQKNEMAVFLCASSIGTGGLQNTLYFGAGTRLSVL.

A remark on this clone: Germline and genes: mouse. With the read ending 1 residue before the CDR3 end, the germline J gene is used to fill in that end. The chain employs TRBV13-1 and TRBJ2-7; D may be TRBD1 (6 bases). V lost 2 bases to trimming and J lost 0 bases, with 9 bases between them. The CDR3 covers 14 residues. Germline V gene sequence: CDR1 NSHNY, CDR2 SYGAGN. The sequenced CDR3 bases are TGTGCCAGCAGTGAGGGCAGGGGCTCCTATGAACAGTAC. This gives the protein CASSEGRGSYEQY. The whole CDR3 sequence is CASSEGRGSYEQYF.

Worth noting for this clone: Here the gene names and germline are mouse. The read finishes 1 residue shy of the CDR3 end, and the germline J gene is used to complete it. The chain couples TRBV29 to TRBJ1-1, with D tentatively TRBD1 (5 bases). This CDR3 is built from 14 residues. Trimming stripped 5 bases from V and 0 bases from J, with 10 bases between. Germline V CDR1 and CDR2: MSHET, SYDVDS. The CDR3 loop is CASSPGTPNTEVFF. The sequenced CDR3 bases are TGTGCTAGCAGTCCGGGGACTCCAAACACAGAAGTCTTC.

Note on this clone: Genes here carry mouse names. The read ends 1 residue shy of where the CDR3 ends; the end is completed using the germline J gene. This chain links TRBV13-3 with TRBJ2-7; D uncertain. Germline loops: CDR1 NNHDY, CDR2 SYVADS. Between the trimmed V and J ends, which lost 7 bases and 0 bases, there was a span of 5 bases. The CDR3 extends over 11 amino acids. The CDR3 here is CASASSYEQYF. CDR3 bases read: TGTGCCAGCGCCAGCTCCTATGAACAGTAC.

The table lists this clone with a few counts. Here the gene names and germline are mouse. The read ends 1 residue early relative to the CDR3; the germline J gene fills the gap. The chain uses TRBV13-1 and TRBJ1-4; D ambiguous. With 0 bases removed from V and 4 bases from J, the gap between germline ends came to 1 base. Per germline, CDR1 NSHNY and CDR2 SYGAGN. The CDR3 covers 12 residues. CDR3 bases read: TGTGCCAGCAGTGATGACAACGAAAGATTATTT. Its translation: CASSDDNERLF. The CDR3 as a whole reads CASSDDNERLFF.